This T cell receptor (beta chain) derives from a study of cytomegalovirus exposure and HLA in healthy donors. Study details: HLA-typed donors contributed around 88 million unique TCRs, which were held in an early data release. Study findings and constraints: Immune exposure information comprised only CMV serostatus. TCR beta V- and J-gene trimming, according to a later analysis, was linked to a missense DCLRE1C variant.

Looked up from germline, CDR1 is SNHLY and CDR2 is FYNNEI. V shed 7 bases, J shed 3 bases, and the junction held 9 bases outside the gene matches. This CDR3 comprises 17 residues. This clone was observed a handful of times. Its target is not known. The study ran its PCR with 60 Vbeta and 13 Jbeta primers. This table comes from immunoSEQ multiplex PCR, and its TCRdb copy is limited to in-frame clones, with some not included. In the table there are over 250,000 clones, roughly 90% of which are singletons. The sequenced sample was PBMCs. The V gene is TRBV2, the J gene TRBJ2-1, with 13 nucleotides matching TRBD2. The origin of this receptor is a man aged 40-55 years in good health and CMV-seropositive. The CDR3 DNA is TGTGCCAGCAAGCGTCGACTAGCGGGAGGTCTCTACAATGAGCAGTTCTTC. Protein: CASKRRLAGGLYNEQFF.